This is a list of T cell receptor beta chains from one sample in a study of blood T cell repertoires in COVID-19. Generated by immunoSEQ multiplex PCR, the TCRdb table keeps only in-frame clones and is missing some. In the table there are fewer than 250,000 clones, 65% to 85% of which are singletons. Input material: peripheral blood. Receptors were obtained from a woman of 80 years or more with acute or convalescent COVID-19. Both conserved end residues are part of each CDR3. The D gene is left open where the match is weak. Clone size, where shown, is once, few, many, or a class for clones that have expanded.

j_call,clone_size,d_call,v_call,cdr3_nt,cdr3_aa
TRBJ1-2,-,TRBD1,TRBV30,TGTGCCTGGGGACAGGGGGGCGGTACCTATGGCTACACCTTC,CAWGQGGGTYGYTF
TRBJ2-5,once,-,TRBV11-2,TGTGCCAGCAGCTCCCGGGACTTTCAAGAGACCCAGTACTTC,CASSSRDFQETQYF
TRBJ1-1,-,TRBD1,TRBV29-1,TGCAGCGTCGGGACAGGGGAGGCTGAAGCTTTCTTT,CSVGTGEAEAFF
TRBJ1-6,-,TRBD1,TRBV19,TGTGCCAGTAGTATAACAGGGGTTAATTCACCCCTCCACTTT,CASSITGVNSPLHF
TRBJ2-1,-,-,TRBV3-1/TRBV3-2,TGTGCCAGCAGCCACCCGGCCCGGAGAATATCCCACAATGAGCAGTTCTTC,CASSHPARRISHNEQFF
TRBJ2-5,-,-,TRBV7-2,TGTGCCAGCAGCCCAAGGGGACAACGAACGAAGACCCAGTACTTC,CASSPRGQRTKTQYF
TRBJ1-1,few,-,TRBV19,TGTGCCAGTAATCGCGACAGTGCGACGAACACTGAAGCTTTCTTT,CASNRDSATNTEAFF
TRBJ2-1,-,TRBD1,TRBV6-5,TGTGCCAGCAGGTCGACAGGGCTACAATGGGTCTTC,CASRSTGLQWVF
TRBJ1-5,-,TRBD1,TRBV19,TGTGCCAGTAGGCGAGGAGACAGGGCGGAAGGTAATCAGCCCCAGCATTTT,CASRRGDRAEGNQPQHF
TRBJ1-2,-,TRBD1,TRBV7-2,TGTGCCAGCAGCGTAGGACCCGGGACAGCCACCCTGGGGGGCTACACCTTC,CASSVGPGTATLGGYTF
TRBJ1-2,few,-,TRBV29-1,TGCAGCGTTGAAGAGACGCAGGGCTATGGCTACACCTTC,CSVEETQGYGYTF
TRBJ2-4,-,TRBD2,TRBV3-1/TRBV3-2,TGTGCCAGCAGCCAAGCTAGCGGGGGAAAGGGAAACATTCAGTACTTC,CASSQASGGKGNIQYF
TRBJ2-5,-,-,TRBV7-6,TGTGCCAGCGGGGACTTTCAAGAGACCCAGTACTTC,CASGDFQETQYF
TRBJ1-1,-,-,TRBV5-1,TGCGCCAGCAGCTTGGAAGGTAGCAGGGCCGAAGCTTTCTTT,CASSLEGSRAEAFF
TRBJ1-1,once,-,TRBV7-9,TGTGCCAGCAGCTCAAACAGGGCGATGAACACTGAAGCTTTCTTT,CASSSNRAMNTEAFF
TRBJ1-1,-,TRBD1,TRBV5-1,TGCGCCAGCAGCTTTGATACAGGGGAAACTGAAGCTTTCTTT,CASSFDTGETEAFF
TRBJ2-7,-,-,TRBV5-1,TGCGCCAGCAGCTTGGTCTCGTGGCGGGGGCGCGTCGCCACACCATTC,CASSLVSWRGRVATPF
TRBJ2-3,-,-,TRBV27,TGTGCCAGTGCACCCTTACAGGGCACAGATACGCAGTATTTT,CASAPLQGTDTQYF
TRBJ2-7,once,TRBD1,TRBV20-1,TGCAGTGCCCGGGACAGAGGCGAGCAGTACTTC,CSARDRGEQYF
TRBJ1-1,-,-,TRBV21-1,TGTGCCAGCAGCAAACGTGGTCAGGGTGAGTTTGGCACTGAAGCTTTCTTT,CASSKRGQGEFGTEAFF
TRBJ2-7,-,TRBD2,TRBV6-6,TGTGCCAGCAGTCTGGGACTAGCGGGGGGGAACTCCTACGAGCAGTACTTC,CASSLGLAGGNSYEQYF
TRBJ1-1,-,-,TRBV6-5,TGTGCCAGCGAGCGGGGAACTGAAGCTTTCTTT,CASERGTEAFF
TRBJ1-5,-,-,TRBV6-5,TGTGCCAGCAGTTACTCCCGGGGGTCCCAGCCCCAGCATTTT,CASSYSRGSQPQHF
TRBJ1-1,-,TRBD1,TRBV27,TGTGCCAGCAGTTCCCCCAGACAGGGGAATAGGAACACTGAAGCTTTCTTT,CASSSPRQGNRNTEAFF
TRBJ2-3,-,TRBD2,TRBV19,TGTGCCAGTAGGATAGCGGGGGGGTCCGATACGCAGTATTTT,CASRIAGGSDTQYF
TRBJ1-4,-,-,TRBV2,TGTGCCAGCAGTGAATCGCCAGCCATCCCGGGGGGACTGTTTTTT,CASSESPAIPGGLFF
TRBJ1-5,-,TRBD1,TRBV9,TGTGCCAGCAGCGTAGCAGGGACAGAGAATCAGCCCCAGCATTTT,CASSVAGTENQPQHF
TRBJ1-5,-,-,TRBV28,TGTGCCAGCAGTTTATATGGTGGAGACGATCAGCCCCAGCATTTT,CASSLYGGDDQPQHF
TRBJ1-4,-,-,TRBV9,TGTGCCAGCAGCGCAGGACAGAGCGATAATGAAAAACTGTTTTTT,CASSAGQSDNEKLFF
TRBJ1-1,-,TRBD1,TRBV10-3,TGTGCCATCAGTGGCCGGACAGGGACGAACACTGAAGCTTTCTTT,CAISGRTGTNTEAFF
TRBJ1-5,-,-,TRBV3-1/TRBV3-2,TGTGCCAGCCGGGAGAGCCAGTTCCCGCGACAGCCCCAGCATTTT,CASRESQFPRQPQHF
TRBJ1-2,-,TRBD1,TRBV27,TGTGCCAGCAGTTTTGGGACAGGGGAGATTGGCTATGGCTACACCTTC,CASSFGTGEIGYGYTF
TRBJ1-1,-,-,TRBV5-6,TGTGCCAGCAGCCCGCGGGGAGTGGAGAAAGCTTTCTTT,CASSPRGVEKAFF
TRBJ2-7,once,TRBD1,TRBV28,TGTGCCAGCAGTTTATGGGACAGGGCGGGCGAGCAGTACTTC,CASSLWDRAGEQYF
TRBJ1-6,-,-,TRBV2,TGTGCCAGCATCCGGGTTCCCTATCCTGTTAATTCACCCCTCCACTTT,CASIRVPYPVNSPLHF
TRBJ1-6,-,TRBD1,TRBV5-1,TGCGCCAGCAGCCGCGCCGGGACAGGCTCCTATAATTCACCCCTCCACTTT,CASSRAGTGSYNSPLHF
TRBJ1-2,many,TRBD1,TRBV30,TGTGCCTGGAGTGTAAACGGACAGGCCTATGGCTACACCTTC,CAWSVNGQAYGYTF
TRBJ1-6,few,-,TRBV3-1/TRBV3-2,TGTGCCAGCAGCCAAGTCGTCAGGCCCGGTTCACCCCTCCACTTT,CASSQVVRPGSPLHF
TRBJ2-1,-,TRBD2,TRBV3-1/TRBV3-2,TGTGCCAGCAGCCAAGGACTAGCGGGACCTATAAGCGATGAGCAGTTCTTC,CASSQGLAGPISDEQFF
TRBJ2-1,-,TRBD2,TRBV9,TGTGCCAGCAGCGTAGACGGGAGGCCCTACAATGAGCAGTTCTTC,CASSVDGRPYNEQFF
TRBJ1-1,-,-,TRBV19,TGTGCCAGTAGTATAGAAAGGGGGTTGTACACTGAAGCTTTCTTT,CASSIERGLYTEAFF
TRBJ2-3,-,-,TRBV5-1,TGCGCCAGCAGCTTGACAGCTAGCACAGATACGCAGTATTTT,CASSLTASTDTQYF
TRBJ1-2,-,-,TRBV4-1,TGCGCCAGCAGCCAAGATTTCCGGGGCAGGGGAAAGGACTATGGCTACACCTTC,CASSQDFRGRGKDYGYTF
TRBJ2-6,-,TRBD2,TRBV5-8,TGTGCCAGCAGCTTAAGCGGGGGTTCCTCTGGGGCCAACGTCCTGACTTTC,CASSLSGGSSGANVLTF
TRBJ1-2,-,-,TRBV14,TGTGCCAGCAGCGTCCGACAGGCAACCCTTTTGGACTACACCTTC,CASSVRQATLLDYTF
TRBJ2-5,-,TRBD1,TRBV18,TGTGCCAGCTCACCATCGGACAGGGCAGAGACCCAGTACTTC,CASSPSDRAETQYF
TRBJ1-6,-,-,TRBV30,TGTGCCTGGAGGGCAGTCTTTAATTCACCCCTCCACTTT,CAWRAVFNSPLHF
TRBJ1-2,-,TRBD1,TRBV5-4,TGTGCCAGCAGCTTGGGAGGGACAGGGGGCTACTATGGCTACACCTTC,CASSLGGTGGYYGYTF
TRBJ2-3,-,-,TRBV10-3,TGTGCCATCAGTGAGGGGCGGGGGCCTTCCACAGATACGCAGTATTTT,CAISEGRGPSTDTQYF
TRBJ2-7,once,TRBD1,TRBV7-8,TGTGCCAGCAGCGAGAGGACAGGGAACACCTACGAGCAGTACTTC,CASSERTGNTYEQYF
TRBJ2-7,-,TRBD2,TRBV29-1,TGCAGCGTGGGAGCGAGCGGGGGATACGAGCAGTACTTC,CSVGASGGYEQYF
TRBJ1-4,-,TRBD1,TRBV5-4,TGTGCCAGCAGCCCAGGGGGCAGAGCAACTAATGAAAAACTGTTTTTT,CASSPGGRATNEKLFF
TRBJ2-7,-,TRBD2,TRBV6-2/TRBV6-3,TGTGCCAGCAGCACAGGGACTAGCGGGGGACGACAGTTTTACGAGCAGTACTTC,CASSTGTSGGRQFYEQYF
TRBJ1-1,-,TRBD1,TRBV7-8,TGTGCCAGCAGACTCCCCGGGACAGGGAACACTGAAGCTTTCTTT,CASRLPGTGNTEAFF
TRBJ1-3,-,TRBD1,TRBV19,TGTGCCAGTACCGGGACAGGGAGCTCTGGAAACACCATATATTTT,CASTGTGSSGNTIYF
TRBJ2-3,once,TRBD1,TRBV19,TGTGCCAGTACTGGGACAGGGGGCCCAGATACGCAGTATTTT,CASTGTGGPDTQYF
TRBJ1-2,once,TRBD1,TRBV7-2,TGTGCCAGCAGCTCGACGGGACAGGGGGCCTTTGTCTATGGCTACACCTTC,CASSSTGQGAFVYGYTF
TRBJ1-6,-,TRBD1,TRBV3-1/TRBV3-2,TGTGCCAGCAGCCAACAAGGGACAGGGCTTAACTCACCCCTCCACTTT,CASSQQGTGLNSPLHF
TRBJ1-1,-,TRBD1,TRBV5-1,TGCGCCAGCAGACCCACAGGGGGACTCACTGAAGCTTTCTTT,CASRPTGGLTEAFF